A single T cell receptor (beta chain) is shown here with its context. The sample belongs to a study of early T cells in non-severe SARS-CoV-2 infection. V was clipped by 3 bases and J by 7 bases, with 7 bases between them. This CDR3 is 12 amino acids long. Attachment of unique molecular identifiers to individual cDNA molecules was performed. Each CDR3 protein is one row after TCRdb ran MiXCR on the 5' RACE reads. The sample holds about 87,000 distinct CDR3 sequences, 14% seen once. The chain joins TRBV12-3 or TRBV12-4 to TRBJ1-5; unclear D gene. The sample comprised whole blood. The TCR originated in an adult who was a healthcare worker with PCR-confirmed SARS-CoV-2 infection or an uninfected control (not recorded which). CDR3 nucleotide sequence: TGTGCCAGCAGTTTCTTGCGACAGCCCCAGCATTTT. Protein product: CASSFLRQPQHF.